The rows below give T cell receptor beta chains drawn from one sample of a study of T cells after posttransplantation cyclophosphamide. Profiling relied on immunoSEQ multiplex PCR, and the TCRdb table lists in-frame clones only, not all of them. Here the sample spans about 5,400 clones, 90% to 95% being singletons. The sample comprised CD4+ T cells sorted from bone marrow. Source of these receptors: a woman aged 60 to 75 in good health, CMV-negative, and a related stem cell transplant donor. The CDR3 runs from the conserved cysteine through the conserved F or W. Each record gives: V gene, clone size, D gene, J gene, CDR3 DNA, CDR3 protein. A D gene is named only where the DNA matches it firmly. Expanded clones are given a class, and other clones once, few, many or no size at all.

>TRBV2|NA|TRBD1|TRBJ2-5
TGTGCCAGCAGTGTCGGATACAGGGGGCAAGAGACCCAGTACTTC
CASSVGYRGQETQYF
>TRBV9|NA|TRBD2|TRBJ2-5
TGTGCCAGCAGCGTAGGAGGCTTGGGGGGGCAAGAGACCCAGTACTTC
CASSVGGLGGQETQYF
>TRBV10-3|NA|TRBD1|TRBJ2-2
TGTGCCACGGGAGGACAGGGGGCGTTCGACGGGGAGCTGTTTTTT
CATGGQGAFDGELFF
>TRBV7-9|NA|TRBD2|TRBJ2-1
TGTGCCAGCAGCTTAGCCCCTAGCGGCTCATGGGGGTACGAGCAGTTCTTC
CASSLAPSGSWGYEQFF
>TRBV19|once|NA|TRBJ2-7
TGTGCCAGTAGCCCCTCGGTCAGGGGCGACGAGCAGTACTTC
CASSPSVRGDEQYF
>TRBV27|NA|NA|TRBJ2-2
TGTGCCAGCAGTCCCCTGACTCTGAATATCGGGGAGCTGTTTTTT
CASSPLTLNIGELFF
>TRBV6-1|NA|TRBD1|TRBJ2-2
TGTGCCAGCTCAGACAGGGGGCGGACCGGGGAGCTGTTTTTT
CASSDRGRTGELFF
>TRBV6-6|NA|TRBD1|TRBJ1-4
TGTGCCAGCAGTCCGGGACAGGGGAATGAAAAACTGTTTTTT
CASSPGQGNEKLFF
>TRBV5-1|NA|TRBD2|TRBJ2-5
TGCGCCAGCAGCTTGGGGCGGGGGTCAGAGACCCAGTACTTC
CASSLGRGSETQYF
>TRBV6-1|few|NA|TRBJ1-5
TGTGCCAGCAATTTAAGCGGTAGCAATCAGCCCCAGCATTTT
CASNLSGSNQPQHF
>TRBV28|NA|NA|TRBJ2-2
TGTGCCAGCTATCCGGGGAGTGGCACCGGGGAGCTGTTTTTT
CASYPGSGTGELFF
>TRBV27|NA|TRBD1|TRBJ2-7
TGTGCCAGCAGTCCCCACGACAGGGCCGAGCAGTACTTC
CASSPHDRAEQYF
>TRBV6-6|NA|NA|TRBJ2-2
TGTGCCAGCAGTTTGCCCTCCTTGGGGCGCACCGGGGAGCTGTTTTTT
CASSLPSLGRTGELFF
>TRBV5-8|NA|NA|TRBJ2-1
TGTGCCAGCAGCTTGGGCATGATGGGCCACAATGAGCAGTTCTTC
CASSLGMMGHNEQFF
>TRBV4-3|NA|TRBD1|TRBJ2-2
TGCGCCAGCAGCCGTGACAGGGCCACCGGGGAGCTGTTTTTT
CASSRDRATGELFF
>TRBV7-2|NA|NA|TRBJ1-2
TGTGCCAGCAGTCCACGGGCAGGGAACTATGGCTACACCTTC
CASSPRAGNYGYTF
>TRBV5-1|NA|NA|TRBJ1-6
TGCGCCAGCAGAGAGGGATTACCGGGAAATTCACCCCTCCACTTT
CASREGLPGNSPLHF
>TRBV19|once|NA|TRBJ1-6
TGTGCCAGTAGAACTGCCGGGGGGACGAATTCACCCCTCCACTTT
CASRTAGGTNSPLHF
>TRBV30|NA|NA|TRBJ1-2
TGTGCCTGGAGTACCCCGGGGGGCTTCTGGGGCTACACCTTC
CAWSTPGGFWGYTF
>TRBV11-3|NA|NA|TRBJ1-6
TGTGCCAGCAGCTTAAGCCCAGGGTACTCACCCCTCCACTTT
CASSLSPGYSPLHF
>TRBV4-1|NA|TRBD2|TRBJ2-3
TGCGCCAGCAGCCAAGGCCTAGCGGGGCCAGATACGCAGTATTTT
CASSQGLAGPDTQYF
>TRBV9|NA|NA|TRBJ2-1
TGTGCCAGCAGCGTAGGGCAGGGGAACAATGAGCAGTTCTTC
CASSVGQGNNEQFF
>TRBV2|NA|NA|TRBJ1-2
TGTGCCAGCAAGGTGGGGGCGGAAAACTATGGCTACACCTTC
CASKVGAENYGYTF
>TRBV9|NA|NA|TRBJ2-3
TGTGCCAGCTCCGTCGGGAGTTTAGGCACAGATACGCAGTATTTT
CASSVGSLGTDTQYF
>TRBV27|NA|NA|TRBJ2-6
TGTGCCAGCAGTCAGGGCCCTGGGGCCAACGTCCTGACTTTC
CASSQGPGANVLTF
>TRBV7-2|NA|TRBD1|TRBJ1-2
TGTGCCAGCAGCTTAGCTCAGGGGGCGCACTATGGCTACACCTTC
CASSLAQGAHYGYTF
>TRBV2|NA|NA|TRBJ2-5
TGTGCCAGCAGTGAAGCATTCATGGGGCCACAAGAGACCCAGTACTTC
CASSEAFMGPQETQYF
>TRBV14|NA|TRBD1|TRBJ1-2
TGTGCCAGCAGCCAAGATACAGGGACAGGCCGTGGCTACACCTTC
CASSQDTGTGRGYTF
>TRBV10-3|NA|TRBD1|TRBJ1-6
TGTGCCATCAGTCTTAGGACAGGGGACTCACCCCTCCACTTT
CAISLRTGDSPLHF
>TRBV4-1|NA|TRBD1|TRBJ1-2
TGCGCCAGCAGCCAAGCACTTTCGGACAGGGGGAACTATGGCTACACCTTC
CASSQALSDRGNYGYTF
>TRBV4-2|NA|NA|TRBJ1-1
TGTGCCAGCAGCCCCATTAACAGGAACACTGAAGCTTTCTTT
CASSPINRNTEAFF
>TRBV7-8|NA|TRBD1|TRBJ1-5
TGTGCCAGCAGCTTATTCCCCCGGCAGGGGGCTCAGCCCCAGCATTTT
CASSLFPRQGAQPQHF
>TRBV2|NA|NA|TRBJ1-1
TGTGCCAGCATCGGGGTCAGAAAGAACACTGAAGCTTTCTTT
CASIGVRKNTEAFF
>TRBV6-4|NA|NA|TRBJ2-1
TGTGCCAGCAGTGACCTTAACAGGGTGGTGGGTGAGCAGTTCTTC
CASSDLNRVVGEQFF
>TRBV7-9|NA|TRBD2|TRBJ2-1
TGTGCCAGCAGATTCCTAGCGGGGGGCCAAGGTGAGCAGTTCTTC
CASRFLAGGQGEQFF
>TRBV6-1|NA|TRBD1|TRBJ2-1
TGTGCCAGCAGCAACAGGGGAATCAGCGATGAGCAGTTCTTC
CASSNRGISDEQFF
>TRBV7-2|NA|NA|TRBJ2-1
TGTGCCAGCAGCTCTAGTCCTGGGGTAGCGGAGCAGTTCTTC
CASSSSPGVAEQFF
>TRBV9|NA|TRBD2|TRBJ2-5
TGTGCCAGCAGCCCAATTGGGACTAGCGGGGGAGAGACCCAGTACTTC
CASSPIGTSGGETQYF
>TRBV6-5|NA|TRBD1|TRBJ2-2
TGTGCCAGCAGATCCGGGACAGGCCGCGGCGGGGAGCTGTTTTTT
CASRSGTGRGGELFF
>TRBV5-4|NA|TRBD1|TRBJ1-1
TGTGCCAGCAGCCCGGGACAGGGGGCCCTGAACACTGAAGCTTTCTTT
CASSPGQGALNTEAFF
>TRBV15|NA|TRBD1|TRBJ1-5
TGTGCCACCAGCAGAACTCGACAGGGTGGCAATCAGCCCCAGCATTTT
CATSRTRQGGNQPQHF
>TRBV5-4|NA|NA|TRBJ2-5
TGTGCCAGCAGCTTGTCCTGGGCAGGCCCGAAACCTGAGGAGACCCAGTACTTC
CASSLSWAGPKPEETQYF
>TRBV28|NA|NA|TRBJ2-5
TGTGCCAGCAGTCCCCGGGCCGGGGCCCAGTACTTC
CASSPRAGAQYF
>TRBV2|NA|NA|TRBJ2-5
TGTGCCAGCACGTCAGGGAGGCGGTTGGAGACCCAGTACTTC
CASTSGRRLETQYF
>TRBV6-1|NA|NA|TRBJ1-2
TGTGCCAACCTGGGGGGGCATGGCTACACCTTC
CANLGGHGYTF
>TRBV6-6|NA|TRBD1|TRBJ1-4
TGTGCCAGCAGGACAGGGGGGATTAATGAAAAACTGTTTTTT
CASRTGGINEKLFF
>TRBV5-5|NA|NA|TRBJ2-5
TGTGCCAGCAGCTGGAGGGCCGATGAGACCCAGTACTTC
CASSWRADETQYF
>TRBV27|NA|TRBD2|TRBJ2-5
TGTGCCAGCAGTCCTACTCTACTAGCGGCTAGGGCCCAGTACTTC
CASSPTLLAARAQYF
>TRBV5-4|NA|TRBD1|TRBJ1-6
TGTGCCAGCAGCCCTGGACAGGAGACACCCCTCCACTTT
CASSPGQETPLHF
>TRBV7-9|NA|NA|TRBJ1-2
TGTGCCAGCAGCTTAGCTGGGACTCTTGGCTACACCTTC
CASSLAGTLGYTF
>TRBV27|NA|NA|TRBJ1-4
TGTGCCAGCAGTCGACAGGTCGATTCAGGAAAACTGTTTTTT
CASSRQVDSGKLFF
>TRBV19|once|NA|TRBJ2-3
TGTGCCAGTAATCCGACTATTGGAGATACGCAGTATTTT
CASNPTIGDTQYF
>TRBV2|NA|NA|TRBJ2-5
TGTGCCAGCAGTGAAGGGTTAAGGGGTTCACAAGAGACCCAGTACTTC
CASSEGLRGSQETQYF
>TRBV9|NA|NA|TRBJ1-6
TGTGCCAGCAGCGTCGGACAGTATAATTCACCCCTCCACTTT
CASSVGQYNSPLHF